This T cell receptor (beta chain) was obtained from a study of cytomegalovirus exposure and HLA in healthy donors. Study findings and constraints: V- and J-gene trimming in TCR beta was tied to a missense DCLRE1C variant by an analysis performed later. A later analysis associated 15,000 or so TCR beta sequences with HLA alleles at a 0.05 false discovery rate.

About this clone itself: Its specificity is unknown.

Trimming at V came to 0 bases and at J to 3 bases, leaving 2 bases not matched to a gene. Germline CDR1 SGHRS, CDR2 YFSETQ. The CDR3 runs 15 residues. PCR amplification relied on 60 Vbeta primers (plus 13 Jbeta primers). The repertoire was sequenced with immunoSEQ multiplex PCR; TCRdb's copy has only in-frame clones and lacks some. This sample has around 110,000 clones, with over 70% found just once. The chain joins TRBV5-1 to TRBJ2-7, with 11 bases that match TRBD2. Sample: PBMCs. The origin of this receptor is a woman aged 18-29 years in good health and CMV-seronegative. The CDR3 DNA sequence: TGCGCCAGCAGCTTGGCTAGCGGGGGGTTCTACGAGCAGTACTTC. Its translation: CASSLASGGFYEQYF.